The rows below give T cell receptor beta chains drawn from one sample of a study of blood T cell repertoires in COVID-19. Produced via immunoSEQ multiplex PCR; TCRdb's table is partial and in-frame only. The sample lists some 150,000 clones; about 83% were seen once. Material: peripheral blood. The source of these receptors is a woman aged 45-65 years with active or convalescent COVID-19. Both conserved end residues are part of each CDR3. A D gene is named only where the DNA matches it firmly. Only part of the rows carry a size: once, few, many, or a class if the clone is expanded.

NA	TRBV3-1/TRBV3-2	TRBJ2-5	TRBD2	TGTGCCAGCAGCCCCCCTAGGATAGCGGGGGGGCAAGAGACCCAGTACTTC	CASSPPRIAGGQETQYF
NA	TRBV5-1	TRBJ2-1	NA	TGCGCCAGCAATCTGCTTAGCGGAGTTAAGTACAATGAGCAGTTCTTC	CASNLLSGVKYNEQFF
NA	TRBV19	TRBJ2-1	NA	TGTGCCAGTGGAGTAGTGAATGAGCAGTTCTTC	CASGVVNEQFF
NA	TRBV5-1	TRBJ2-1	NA	TGCGCCAGCAGCTTGGCGGGATCATTCCGCACTGAGCAGTTCTTC	CASSLAGSFRTEQFF
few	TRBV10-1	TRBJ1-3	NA	TGCGCCAGCAGCCACAGGAAGAGATTAGGAAACACCATATATTTT	CASSHRKRLGNTIYF
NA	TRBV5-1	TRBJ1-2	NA	TGCGCCAGCAGCCCGGGGTCGGCCAACTACACCTTC	CASSPGSANYTF
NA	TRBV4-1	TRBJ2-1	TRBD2	TGCGCCAGCAGCCCACTCCGGACTAGCGGGAGGGCCTTAGATGAGCAGTTCTTC	CASSPLRTSGRALDEQFF
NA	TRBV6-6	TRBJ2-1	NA	TGTGCCAGCAGTCGGGACTCTATTTCAGGGGGACGCTCCTACAATGAGCAGTTCTTC	CASSRDSISGGRSYNEQFF
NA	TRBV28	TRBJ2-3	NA	TGTGCCAGCAGTTTTCTCGTCAGGGGTTTGTCAGATACGCAGTATTTT	CASSFLVRGLSDTQYF
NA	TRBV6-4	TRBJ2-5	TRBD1	TGTGCCAGCAGTGACTCACTAGGGACAGTCCAAGAGACCCAGTACTTC	CASSDSLGTVQETQYF
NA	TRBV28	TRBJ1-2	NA	TGTGCCAGCAGTCCAACAGGGCCCTATGGCTACACCTTC	CASSPTGPYGYTF
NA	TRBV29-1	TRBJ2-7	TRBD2	TGCAGCGTTTGTGGACTAGCGGATTACGAGCAGTACTTC	CSVCGLADYEQYF
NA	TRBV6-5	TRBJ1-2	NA	TGTGCCAGCAGTACTCAGGGGAGGGTGTATGGCTACACCTTC	CASSTQGRVYGYTF
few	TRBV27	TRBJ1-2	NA	TGTGCCAGCAGATCACAGGGATCCTTCACCTATGGCTACACCTTC	CASRSQGSFTYGYTF
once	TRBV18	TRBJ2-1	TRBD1	TGTGCCAGCTCAACCGGGACAGCTAACCCTGAGCAGTTCTTC	CASSTGTANPEQFF
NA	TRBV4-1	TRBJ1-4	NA	TGCGCCAGCAGCCAAGATGGGGGGGGAGGTGAAAAACTGTTTTTT	CASSQDGGGGEKLFF
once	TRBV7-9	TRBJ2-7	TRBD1	TGTGCCAGCAGCTTAGCCGGGACAGAATCCCACGAGCAGTACTTC	CASSLAGTESHEQYF
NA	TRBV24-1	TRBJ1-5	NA	TGTGCCACCAGTGCGGGGAAAAATCAGCCCCAGCATTTT	CATSAGKNQPQHF
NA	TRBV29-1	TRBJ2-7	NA	TGCAGCGTTGGTAAAGGGGGGGCATCCTACGAGCAGTACTTC	CSVGKGGASYEQYF
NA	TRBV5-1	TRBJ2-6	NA	TGCGCCAGCAGCTCCCTGGTAAGCCTACCTGGGGCCAACGTCCTGACTTTC	CASSSLVSLPGANVLTF
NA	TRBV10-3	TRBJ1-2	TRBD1	TGTGCCATCAGTGAGTCAGACAGGGTTAACTATGGCTACACCTTC	CAISESDRVNYGYTF
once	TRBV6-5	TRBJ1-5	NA	TGTGCCAGCAGTTACAACATCAATCAGCCCCAGCATTTT	CASSYNINQPQHF
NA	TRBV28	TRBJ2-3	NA	TGTGCCAGCAGTGCCTCCCTAACGGATACGCAGTATTTT	CASSASLTDTQYF
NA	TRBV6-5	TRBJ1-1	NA	TGTGCCAGCAGTTACTCAACAAATTCTAACACTGAAGCTTTCTTT	CASSYSTNSNTEAFF
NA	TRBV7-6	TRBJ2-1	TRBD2	TGTGCCAGCAGCGGGGGACTAGCGGGGGGGACTAACAATGAGCAGTTCTTC	CASSGGLAGGTNNEQFF
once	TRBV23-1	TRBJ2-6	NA	TGCGCCAGCAGTCAATCTCAGGACAGCAAGTCTGGGGCCAACGTCCTGACTTTC	CASSQSQDSKSGANVLTF
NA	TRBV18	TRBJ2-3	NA	TGTGCCAGCTCACTCTTAGGCGGGGCTCAAGATACGCAGTATTTT	CASSLLGGAQDTQYF
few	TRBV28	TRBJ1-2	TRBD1	TGTGCCAGCAGTTTGGGGACAGGCAACTATGGCTACACCTTC	CASSLGTGNYGYTF
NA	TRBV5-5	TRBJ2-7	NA	TGTGCCAGCAGCTTTAGGGGGGGTCAAACTTCCGCCGAGCAGTACTTC	CASSFRGGQTSAEQYF
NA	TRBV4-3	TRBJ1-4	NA	TGCGCCAGCAGCCAAGATCTCGCCCCGGGGAGGGTTAATGAAAAACTGTTTTTT	CASSQDLAPGRVNEKLFF
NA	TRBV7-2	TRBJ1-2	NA	TGTGCCAGCAGCTTAAGGTTTGGGCAGGCTGGGGGCTACACCTTC	CASSLRFGQAGGYTF
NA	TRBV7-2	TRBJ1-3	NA	TGTGCCAGCAGCCAACGAACGGGGAGTCTTGGAAACACCATATATTTT	CASSQRTGSLGNTIYF
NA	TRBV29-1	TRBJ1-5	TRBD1	TGCAGCGCCGGGACAGAAAATCAGCCCCAGCATTTT	CSAGTENQPQHF
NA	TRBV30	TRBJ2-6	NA	TGTGCCTGGAGTGTAGACAGTGGAGGGGCCAACGTCCTGACTTTC	CAWSVDSGGANVLTF
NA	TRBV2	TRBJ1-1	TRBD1	TGTGCCAGCGACAGGGGGGCTGGGACTGAAGCTTTCTTT	CASDRGAGTEAFF
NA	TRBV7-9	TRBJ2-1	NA	TGTGCCAGCAGCTTAGCTGTTCTAGTCACCAATGAGCAGTTCTTC	CASSLAVLVTNEQFF
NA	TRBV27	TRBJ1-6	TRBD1	TGTGCCAGCAGGACAGGGAGCGCCTATAATTCACCCCTCCACTTT	CASRTGSAYNSPLHF
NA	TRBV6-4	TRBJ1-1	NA	TGTGCCAGCAGTTCAAACAGACCTGAAGCTTTCTTT	CASSSNRPEAFF
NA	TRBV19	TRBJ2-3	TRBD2	TGTGCCAGTAGTAGGGGACTAGCGGACACAGATACGCAGTATTTT	CASSRGLADTDTQYF
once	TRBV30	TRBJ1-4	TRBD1	TGTGCCTGGAGCAGACAGGGTTTGTTTGAAAAACTGTTTTTT	CAWSRQGLFEKLFF
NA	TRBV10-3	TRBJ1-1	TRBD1	TGTGCCATCAGTGAAGGCCAGGGGGAGACTGAAGCTTTCTTT	CAISEGQGETEAFF
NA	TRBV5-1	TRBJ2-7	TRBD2	TGCGCCAGCAGCTTAGGACTAGCGGGGAGCCCTTCCTACGAGCAGTACTTC	CASSLGLAGSPSYEQYF
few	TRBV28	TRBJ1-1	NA	TGTGCCAGCAGTTGGAGGACGGAGAACACTGAAGCTTTCTTT	CASSWRTENTEAFF
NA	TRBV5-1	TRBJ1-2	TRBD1	TGCGCCAGCAGCTTGGGGACAGGGGATAGTGGCTACACCTTC	CASSLGTGDSGYTF
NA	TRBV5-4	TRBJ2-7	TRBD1	TGTGCCAGCAGCTTTCGGACAGGGCGTACCTACGAGCAGTACTTC	CASSFRTGRTYEQYF
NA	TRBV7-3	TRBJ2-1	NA	TGTGCCAGCAGCTTATATGGAGGAATTAACAATGAGCAGTTCTTC	CASSLYGGINNEQFF
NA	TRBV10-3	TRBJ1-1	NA	TGTGCCATCAGCCAACAGGGAGGGGACACTGAAGCTTTCTTT	CAISQQGGDTEAFF
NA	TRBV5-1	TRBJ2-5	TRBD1	TGCGCCAGCAGCATGAGACAGGGTGTAGAGACCCAGTACTTC	CASSMRQGVETQYF
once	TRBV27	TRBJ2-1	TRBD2	TGTGCCAGCAGTTCACTAGCGCCAAGCTCCTACAATGAGCAGTTCTTC	CASSSLAPSSYNEQFF
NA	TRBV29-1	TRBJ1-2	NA	TGCAGCGTTGCTAGGACAGACTATGGCTACACCTTC	CSVARTDYGYTF
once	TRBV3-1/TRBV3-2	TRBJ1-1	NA	TGTGCCAGCAGCTGCGAGAGGAACACTGAAGCTTTCTTT	CASSCERNTEAFF
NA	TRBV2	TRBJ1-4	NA	TGTGCCAGCATTCTCACCGGTGCCCATGAAAAACTGTTTTTT	CASILTGAHEKLFF
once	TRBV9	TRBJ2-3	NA	TGTGCCAGCAGCGTAGATGGACTAGGGGGTGATACGCAGTATTTT	CASSVDGLGGDTQYF
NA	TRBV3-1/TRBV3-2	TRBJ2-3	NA	TGTGCCAGCAGCCAAGTTAGTAGCACAGATACGCAGTATTTT	CASSQVSSTDTQYF
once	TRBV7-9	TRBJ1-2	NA	TGTGCCAGCAGCTTATTCGGAGGGGGGGACTATGGCTACACCTTC	CASSLFGGGDYGYTF
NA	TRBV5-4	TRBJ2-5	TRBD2	TGTGCCAGCAGGCGGGGACTAGCGGAGGGGGAGACCCAGTACTTC	CASRRGLAEGETQYF
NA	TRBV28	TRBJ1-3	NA	TGTGCCAGCAGTTTGCACGGACAGTCCTCTGGAAACACCATATATTTT	CASSLHGQSSGNTIYF
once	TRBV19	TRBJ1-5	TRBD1	TGTGCCAGTACCCACAGGGGGGTCAAACAGCCCCAGCATTTT	CASTHRGVKQPQHF